The 10 T cell receptor beta chains in this list originate from one sample, sequenced in a study of cytomegalovirus exposure and HLA in healthy donors. The study ran its PCR with 60 Vbeta and 13 Jbeta primers. The repertoire was sequenced with immunoSEQ multiplex PCR; TCRdb's copy has only in-frame clones and lacks some. The repertoire holds 200,000 to 300,000 clones, with approximately 84% as singletons. Sequenced sample: PBMCs. The receptor set was obtained from a middle-aged woman in good health and CMV-seropositive.

V usage is TRBV11-3 and J usage is TRBJ2-2, with 11 positions matching TRBD2. Germline CDR1 reads SGHNT; CDR2 reads YENEEA. There are 15 residues in the CDR3. Trimming at V came to 5 bases and at J to 4 bases, leaving 3 bases not matched to a gene. CDR3 in DNA: TGTGCCAGCAGCCGAACTAGCGGGAGCACCGGGGAGCTGTTTTTT. Its protein product is CASSRTSGSTGELFF.

The chain joins TRBV6-6 to TRBJ1-5; a weak D match, TRBD1 (6 bases). The V gene's germline CDR1 is MNHNY and CDR2 SVGAGI (reference sequence). The CDR3 runs 13 residues. Between the trimmed V and J ends, which lost 5 bases and 7 bases, there was a span of 12 bases. The CDR3 is CASSTTGRQPQHF. In nucleotides, the CDR3 is TGTGCCAGCAGTACCACAGGGCGGCAGCCCCAGCATTTT.

This clone is a singleton in its sample. The chain uses TRBV7-2 and TRBJ1-5; unclear D gene. CDR3 length: 15 residues. V was cut by 1 base and J by 0 bases, with 7 bases left in between. Germline V gene sequence: CDR1 SGHTA, CDR2 FQGNSA. This chain's CDR3 is CASSLGEYSNQPQHF. As DNA, the CDR3 is TGTGCCAGCAGCTTAGGAGAGTATAGCAATCAGCCCCAGCATTTT.

Turning to this clone: Relative to the germline gene, one junction end is altered; a read error may explain this. The CDR3 bases are TGTGCCCGCAGTGCGGCCTACGAGCAGTACTTC. Protein sequence: CARSAAYEQYF. The chain employs TRBV25-1 and TRBJ2-7; no clear D. The germline V gene has CDR1 MGHDK and CDR2 SYGVNS. The CDR3 sequence is 11 residues long.

The chain has TRBV6-5 and TRBJ1-1; D remains unclear. This CDR3 has 13 amino acids. The V gene lost 5 bases and the J gene lost 4 bases, with 11 bases spanning the gap. CDR1 and CDR2 from the germline V gene are MNHEY and SVGAGI. CDR3 bases: TGTGCCAGCAGTCCGGGGTACAGCACTGAAGCTTTCTTT. The encoded protein is CASSPGYSTEAFF.

The chain combines TRBV30 with TRBJ2-7, with 9 bases identical to TRBD1. Losses at the gene ends were 2 bases for V and 4 bases for J; bases not matched to a gene: 6. CDR1 is GTSNPN, CDR2 SVGIG, per germline (reference sequence). The CDR3 consists of 14 residues. The CDR3 region has the DNA TGTGCCTGGAGTACCGGGACAGGGATTTACGAGCAGTACTTC. It is translated as CAWSTGTGIYEQYF.

V usage is TRBV11-3 and J usage is TRBJ2-3; D perhaps matches TRBD2 (5 bases). Germline CDR1 is SGHNT and CDR2 is YENEEA. CDR3 length equals 14 residues. V was pared by 3 bases and J by 6 bases, with 13 bases between. CDR3 region: CASSLGGSGDTQYF. The CDR3 coding sequence is TGTGCCAGCAGCTTGGGTGGGAGTGGTGATACGCAGTATTTT.

The CDR3 DNA sequence: TGTGCCAGCAGCAGGGACAGGGAATCGGATACGCAGTATTTT. Its translation: CASSRDRESDTQYF. The chain recombines TRBV7-3 with TRBJ2-3; TRBD1 aligns across 9 bases. Germline CDR1 reads SGHTA; CDR2 reads FQGTGA. After removal of 5 bases from V and 6 bases from J, the junction contained 6 bases not matched to a gene. The CDR3 extends over 14 amino acids.

The J gene is TRBJ2-2, the V gene TRBV7-9, with a possible D match to TRBD2 (5 bases). Deletions cut 3 bases from V and 1 base from J, with 12 bases between. There are 16 residues in the CDR3. Germline-derived CDR1 and CDR2 are SEHNR and FQNEAQ (reference sequence). The CDR3 DNA reads TGTGCCAGCAGCTTGAGATCGGGGTTGAACACCGGGGAGCTGTTTTTT. This translates into CASSLRSGLNTGELFF.

The chain employs TRBV6-6 and TRBJ1-4; D is unresolved. Germline CDR1 and CDR2: MNHNY and SVGAGI (reference sequence). The CDR3 totals 14 residues. The V and J ends lost 7 bases and 6 bases respectively, with 15 bases between them. Here the CDR3 reads CASMRAASDEKLFF. The CDR3 DNA reads as TGTGCCAGCATGAGGGCAGCGAGCGATGAAAAACTGTTTTTT.